Shown below are 30 T cell receptor beta chains from a single sample sequenced in a study of blood T cell repertoires in COVID-19. Method: immunoSEQ multiplex PCR; TCRdb's copy keeps in-frame clones and lacks some. Among approximately 170,000 clones listed, roughly 80% were seen once. Material: PBMCs or T cells enriched from blood (not recorded which). The receptors derive from a woman under 40 who had recovered from COVID-19.

The chain employs TRBV4-1 and TRBJ2-7, with 7 bases that match TRBD2. This CDR3 has 16 amino acids. V dropped 0 bases and J dropped 2; count of bases not matched to a gene: 7. Per the germline V gene, CDR1 is MGHRA and CDR2 is YSYEKL. DNA for the CDR3: TGCGCCAGCAGCCAAGAGGCCAGCGGGGCAACCTACGAGCAGTACTTC. Its protein product is CASSQEASGATYEQYF.

This clone was observed a single time. The chain uses TRBV28 and TRBJ1-2, with 7 bases lining up with TRBD1. The germline V gene has CDR1 MDHEN and CDR2 SYDVKM. J lost 6 bases, V lost 2 bases, and 6 bases had no gene match. CDR3 length: 14 residues. The CDR3 DNA reads TGTGCCAGCAGTTTACGTGGACAGGTCGATGGCTACACCTTC. Amino acids: CASSLRGQVDGYTF.

This clone was observed once. The chain is built from TRBV3-1 (or the pseudogene TRBV3-2) and TRBJ2-3; D call uncertain. The CDR3 spans 15 residues. Trimming removed 4 bases from V and 1 base from J, with 12 bases in between. Germline CDR1 reads LGHDT; CDR2 reads YNNKEL (reference sequence). CDR3 protein: CASSRMGSGTDTQYF. The CDR3 nucleotides are TGTGCCAGCAGCCGGATGGGCTCGGGCACAGATACGCAGTATTTT.

For this clone: A much larger clone differs from this one at a single base, so this may be a read error. In the same sample, other DNA sequences code for this CDR3. V gene TRBV7-9 combines with J gene TRBJ1-2, with 9 bases aligning to TRBD1. After removal of 5 bases from V and 4 bases from J, the junction contained 2 bases not matched to a gene. The V gene's germline CDR1 is SEHNR and CDR2 FQNEAQ (reference sequence). The length of the CDR3 is 13 residues. CDR3 region: CASSVQGAYGYTF. The CDR3 DNA reads as TGTGCCAGCAGCGTACAGGGGGCCTATGGCTACACCTTC.

This clone came up a few times. The rearrangement joins TRBV27 to TRBJ1-1; perhaps TRBD1 as D (5 bases). This CDR3 is built from 17 residues. Germline-derived CDR1 and CDR2 are MNHEY and SMNVEV (reference sequence). With 5 bases removed from V and 0 bases from J, the gap between germline ends came to 19 bases. CDR3: CASSPQFRTRMNTEAFF. Written as DNA, the CDR3 is TGTGCCAGCAGTCCTCAGTTTAGGACAAGGATGAACACTGAAGCTTTCTTT.

V gene TRBV19 combines with J gene TRBJ1-5, with D maybe TRBD1 (6 bases). Trimming took off 5 bases at V and 6 bases at J, with 20 bases between the two ends. CDR3 length equals 16 residues. Germline V gives CDR1 LNHDA, CDR2 SQIVND (reference sequence). In DNA, the CDR3 is TGTGCCAGTAGTCCTCCCGACAGGATCCTGAGTCAGCCCCAGCATTTT. It encodes CASSPPDRILSQPQHF. The full variable domain, with the rest looked up from reference TRBV19 and TRBJ1-5, is DGGITQSPKYLFRKEGQNVTLSCEQNLNHDAMYWYRQDPGQGLRLIYYSQIVNDFQKGDIAEGYSVSREKKESFPLTVTSAQKNPTAFYLCASSPPDRILSQPQHFGDGTRLSIL.

The CDR3 is CASSSEGRGRSEKLFF. The CDR3 bases are TGTGCCAGCAGCTCCGAGGGACGGGGGAGGAGTGAAAAACTGTTTTTT. The chain uses TRBV7-9 and TRBJ1-4, with D perhaps TRBD1 (5 bases). Between the trimmed V and J ends, which lost 4 bases and 7 bases, there was a span of 19 bases. Germline CDR1 reads SEHNR; CDR2 reads FQNEAQ (reference sequence). The CDR3 sequence is 16 residues long. Together with reference TRBV7-9 and TRBJ1-4, the CDR3 gives the full variable domain: DTGVSQNPRHKITKRGQNVTFRCDPISEHNRLYWYRQTLGQGPEFLTYFQNEAQLEKSRLLSDRFSAERPKGSFSTLEIQRTEQGDSAMYLCASSSEGRGRSEKLFFGSGTQLSVL.

This clone was counted between two and nine times. Other DNA sequences from this sample encode an identical CDR3 as well. V usage is TRBV7-9 and J usage is TRBJ1-5; D uncertain. The CDR3 is 13 residues long. Germline lookup yields CDR1 SEHNR and CDR2 FQNEAQ (reference sequence). V was shortened by 3 bases and J by 2 bases, with 5 bases between the two germline ends. CDR3 bases: TGTGCCAGCAGCTTGCAGGGCAATCAGCCCCAGCATTTT. Its translation is CASSLQGNQPQHF.

The genes are TRBV28 and TRBJ2-7; weak D call: TRBD2 (5 bases). Trimming cost V 2 bases and J 3 bases, with 11 bases left between them. The CDR3 is 14 residues long. Looked up from germline, CDR1 is MDHEN and CDR2 is SYDVKM. The CDR3 DNA sequence: TGTGCCAGCAGTTTAGGTGGGAGTGTCTACGAGCAGTACTTC. It specifies CASSLGGSVYEQYF.

The rearrangement uses TRBV7-9 and TRBJ1-2, with D unresolved. Germline assignment: CDR1 SEHNR and CDR2 FQNEAQ (reference sequence). V lost 1 base, J lost 0 bases, and 3 bases lay in between. The length of the CDR3 is 13 residues. The CDR3 bases are TGTGCCAGCAGCTTAGGTACTAACTATGGCTACACCTTC. It specifies CASSLGTNYGYTF.

In its sample, this clone was seen a few times. V gene TRBV19 combines with J gene TRBJ1-5; D gene ambiguous. Germline V gives CDR1 LNHDA, CDR2 SQIVND (reference sequence). V was shortened by 5 bases and J by 9 bases, with 14 bases between the two germline ends. CDR3 length: 13 residues. This CDR3 reads CASSDILEGPQHF. The CDR3 DNA reads as TGTGCCAGTAGTGACATCTTAGAGGGGCCCCAGCATTTT. The full variable domain, in which reference TRBV19 and TRBJ1-5 provide the parts outside the CDR3, is DGGITQSPKYLFRKEGQNVTLSCEQNLNHDAMYWYRQDPGQGLRLIYYSQIVNDFQKGDIAEGYSVSREKKESFPLTVTSAQKNPTAFYLCASSDILEGPQHFGDGTRLSIL.

This clone has just one count. V is TRBV15 and J is TRBJ2-7; maybe TRBD2 (5 bases). The V end was cut by 5 bases, the J end by 9 bases, with 11 bases between. Germline V lookup: CDR1 LNHNV, CDR2 YYDKDF (reference sequence). This CDR3 is 11 amino acids long. The CDR3 coding sequence is TGTGCCACCAGCGGTAGCGAGGTGCAGTACTTC. Its translation: CATSGSEVQYF.

This clone came up once. V is TRBV7-2 and J is TRBJ1-2; D might be TRBD1 (6 bases). V was clipped by 4 bases and J by 4 bases, with 22 bases between them. This CDR3 contains 17 residues. Germline V gene lookup returns CDR1 SGHTA and CDR2 FQGNSA. In DNA, the CDR3 is TGTGCCAGCAGCTCCCCGGGGGGCTTCGGCGTCAGCTATGGCTACACCTTC. Protein: CASSSPGGFGVSYGYTF. Supplemented by reference TRBV7-2 and TRBJ1-2, the full variable domain reads GAGVSQSPSNKVTEKGKDVELRCDPISGHTALYWYRQSLGQGLEFLIYFQGNSAPDKSGLPSDRFSAERTGGSVSTLTIQRTQQEDSAVYLCASSSPGGFGVSYGYTFGSGTRLTVV.

The V gene is TRBV4-1, the J gene TRBJ1-1, with D possibly matching TRBD1 (6 bases). Germline CDR1 is MGHRA and CDR2 is YSYEKL. V lost 4 bases and J 6 bases, leaving 15 bases between the germline ends. This CDR3 region has 14 residues. DNA of the CDR3: TGCGCCAGCAGCCTGGCCAAGGGGGTTCCTGAAGCTTTCTTT. Translating gives CASSLAKGVPEAFF.

The rearrangement uses TRBV29-1 and TRBJ1-4; weak D call: TRBD1 (6 bases). Trimming pared 6 bases from V and 1 base from J, leaving 12 bases between. In germline, CDR1 is SQVTM, CDR2 ANQGSEA. This CDR3 is 14 amino acids long. The CDR3 sequence is CSVPEQGTNEKLFF. In DNA form, the CDR3 reads TGCAGCGTCCCTGAACAGGGAACTAATGAAAAACTGTTTTTT.

This chain joins TRBV2 and TRBJ2-1; D is possibly TRBD2 (6 bases). CDR1 SNHLY and CDR2 FYNNEI come from the germline V gene. The germline V and J ends were trimmed by 11 bases and 6 bases, with 20 bases remaining between them. The CDR3 consists of 14 residues. The CDR3 DNA sequence: TGTGCCCGACCCAGGGAGGTGGGGGGCAATGAGCAGTTCTTC. Its translation is CARPREVGGNEQFF. The full variable domain, completed using reference TRBV2 and TRBJ2-1, is EPEVTQTPSHQVTQMGQEVILRCVPISNHLYFYWYRQILGQKVEFLVSFYNNEISEKSEIFDDQFSVERPDGSNFTLKIRSTKLEDSAMYFCARPREVGGNEQFFGPGTRLTVL.

The CDR3 sequence: CASSYSTTGAGEQYF. DNA of the CDR3: TGTGCCAGCAGTTACTCGACAACAGGGGCGGGAGAGCAGTACTTC. The chain couples TRBV6-5 to TRBJ2-7, with a possible D match to TRBD1 (7 bases). With 0 bases removed from V and 7 bases from J, the gap between germline ends came to 16 bases. In germline, CDR1 is MNHEY, CDR2 SVGAGI. This CDR3 contains 15 residues.

This chain uses TRBV3-1 (or the pseudogene TRBV3-2) with TRBJ2-7; D not resolved. With 4 bases removed from V and 9 bases from J, the gap between germline ends came to 16 bases. CDR3 length: 13 residues. CDR1 is LGHDT and CDR2 is YNNKEL in the germline V gene (reference sequence). DNA for the CDR3: TGTGCCAGCAGCCCACGTAGGATGGCAGGGCAGTACTTC. Protein product: CASSPRRMAGQYF.

This rearrangement joins TRBV27 to TRBJ1-2; TRBD1 aligns across 8 bases. This CDR3 spans 16 amino acids. Per germline, CDR1 MNHEY and CDR2 SMNVEV (reference sequence). V lost 5 bases, J lost 3 bases, and 11 bases stayed unmatched. The CDR3 sequence is CASSARQGSFHYGYTF. Written as DNA, the CDR3 is TGTGCCAGCAGTGCTCGACAGGGGAGTTTTCACTATGGCTACACCTTC.

The chain couples TRBV27 to TRBJ2-3; D uncertain. Germline V gene sequence: CDR1 MNHEY, CDR2 SMNVEV (reference sequence). V dropped 5 bases and J dropped 2 bases, with 20 bases sitting between them. This CDR3 region has 17 residues. CDR3 residues: CASSLGPDPSPTDTQYF. CDR3 in DNA: TGTGCCAGCAGTCTGGGCCCGGATCCCTCTCCCACAGATACGCAGTATTTT.

The chain recombines TRBV28 with TRBJ1-1; D unclear. Germline V gene sequence: CDR1 MDHEN, CDR2 SYDVKM. The V gene lost 2 bases and the J gene lost 10 bases, with 17 bases spanning the gap. This CDR3 spans 14 amino acids. CDR3 DNA: TGTGCCAGCAGTTTAATAACAGCCGCAACCGGAGCTTTCTTT. It specifies CASSLITAATGAFF. Based on the CDR3 plus reference TRBV28 and TRBJ1-1, the full variable domain is DVKVTQSSRYLVKRTGEKVFLECVQDMDHENMFWYRQDPGLGLRLIYFSYDVKMKEKGDIPEGYSVSREKKERFSLILESASTNQTSMYLCASSLITAATGAFFGQGTRLTVV.

The V gene is TRBV28, the J gene TRBJ1-1, with a possible D match to TRBD1 (5 bases). CDR3 length: 14 residues. The V gene lost 5 bases and the J gene lost 5 bases, with 15 bases spanning the gap. Germline V gene data show CDR1 as MDHEN and CDR2 as SYDVKM. For the CDR3, the DNA is TGTGCCAGCAGTCTGCGGGGGGTCAATACTGAAGCTTTCTTT. Protein product: CASSLRGVNTEAFF.

In the case of this clone: Its ends do not fully match the called genes, so a read error is possible. The genes are TRBV7-7 and TRBJ2-3, with D hard to call. This CDR3 is 14 amino acids long. Per the germline V gene, CDR1 is SSHAT and CDR2 is FNYEAQ (reference sequence). CDR3 sequence reads: CASSLDGSGDTQYF. CDR3 in DNA: TGTGCTAGCAGCCTCGACGGGTCGGGAGATACGCAGTATTTT.

The rearrangement joins TRBV21-1 to TRBJ1-6. TRBV21-1 has pseudogene status. This CDR3 has 13 residues. The CDR3 DNA sequence: TGTGCCAGCAGCTATTCGGTGATCTCACCCCTCCACTTT. This translates into CASSYSVISPLHF.

CDR3 sequence reads: CASSLQIPTETQYF. The DNA for the CDR3 is TGCGCCAGCAGCTTGCAGATTCCCACAGAGACCCAGTACTTC. The V and J genes are TRBV5-1 and TRBJ2-5; D remains unclear. V lost 1 base, J lost 4 bases, and 11 bases lay in between. The CDR3 runs to 14 residues. Germline CDR1 and CDR2: SGHRS and YFSETQ.

The chain joins TRBV6-5 to TRBJ2-5, with D perhaps matching TRBD1 (6 bases). The germline V gene encodes CDR1 MNHEY and CDR2 SVGAGI. This CDR3 comprises 15 residues. The V gene lost 8 bases and the J gene lost 5 bases, with 21 bases spanning the gap. CDR3 sequence reads: CASGKLGAGLETQYF. Written as DNA, the CDR3 is TGTGCCAGCGGAAAGCTGGGGGCTGGGTTGGAGACCCAGTACTTC.

CDR3 sequence reads: CASSVVGGRAGDTQYF. CDR3 DNA: TGTGCCAGCAGCGTAGTTGGCGGGAGGGCGGGAGATACGCAGTATTTT. This chain uses TRBV9 with TRBJ2-3, with TRBD2 matching 9 bases. Per germline, CDR1 SGDLS and CDR2 YYNGEE. CDR3 size: 16 residues. V lost 0 bases, J lost 5 bases, and 7 bases stayed unmatched.

J is TRBJ1-3 and V is TRBV5-1, with D possibly matching TRBD1 (5 bases). Germline CDR1 SGHRS, CDR2 YFSETQ. V lost 4 bases and J lost 5, with 19 bases in between. This CDR3 region has 16 residues. The CDR3, as DNA: TGCGCCAGCAGCCTCATGCCCGGGGGTGGTAGAAACACCATATATTTT. Its protein is CASSLMPGGGRNTIYF.

The gene calls are TRBV10-3 and TRBJ1-1; 12 nucleotides agree with TRBD1. The CDR3 is 12 residues long. CDR1 is ENHRY and CDR2 is SYGVKD in the germline V gene. J was trimmed by 11 bases and V by 4 bases; bases with no gene match: 2. The CDR3 DNA reads TGTGCCATCAGTGCGGGACAGGGGGCTGCTTTCTTT. Translation gives CAISAGQGAAFF.

The chain uses TRBV29-1 and TRBJ2-7; 7 nucleotides align to TRBD1. There are 14 residues in the CDR3. Germline CDR1 reads SQVTM; CDR2 reads ANQGSEA. The junction had 9 bases not matched to a gene; V was cut back by 7 bases and J by 0 bases. This CDR3 reads CSARQGMSSYEQYF. The CDR3 DNA sequence: TGCAGCGCCAGACAGGGTATGAGCTCCTACGAGCAGTACTTC.